This T cell receptor beta chain was sequenced during a study of shared clonotypes between healthy human individuals. Overall study findings and caveats: Larger richness was generally estimated for naive than memory subsets.

The CDR3 extends over 16 amino acids. Per the germline V gene, CDR1 is SGHTA and CDR2 is FQGNSA. V lost 5 bases to trimming and J lost 0 bases, with 15 bases between them. Remarks on this clone: Its specificity is not known.

Donors were healthy HIV-negative adults without recent acute infections or vaccinations. The CD4+ fraction was divided into a CD45RA+ naive subset and a CD45RA-negative memory subset. A deep-level run was used for the assay. Clones were read by immunoSEQ multiplex PCR, and TCRdb kept only the in-frame ones, dropping some. The sample consists of fewer than 2.5 million clones, 90% to 95% of them appearing once. Sequenced material: naive CD4+ T cells from PBMCs. Stated subset: CD45RA+ positively selected. The rearrangement uses TRBV7-2 and TRBJ2-3; D gene uncertain. The sequence was collected from a young man in good health. Some clones in this sample may be carry-over from other donors' samples. CDR3 sequence reads: CASSRDSASSTDTQYF. DNA for the CDR3: TGTGCCAGCAGCCGAGACTCTGCCTCAAGCACAGATACGCAGTATTTT.